This T cell receptor (beta chain) was sequenced in a study of blood T cell repertoires in COVID-19. Study-wide background: PBMCs, B-cell-depleted T cells, or T cells were the source of the cDNA or gDNA that made up the material.

As processed by the authors: Reference gene primer amplification gave estimated nucleated cell counts. TCRdb keeps only in-frame clones here, not all; method: immunoSEQ multiplex PCR. That table is the source of V, J and clone size, and D and trimming were worked out from the DNA. The sample has 70,000 or so clones, roughly 84% seen once; the top ten hold 29%. The table lists this clone with a few counts. V gave up 4 bases and J gave up 8 bases; unmatched junction bases: 10. The CDR3 is 14 residues long. CDR1 and CDR2 from the germline V gene are SNHLY and FYNNEI. Sequenced input: peripheral blood. The V call is TRBV2, the J call TRBJ2-5; 7 bases match TRBD1. This clonotype was sampled from a woman older than 75 with active or convalescent COVID-19. CDR3 sequence reads: CASSAQGQGETQYF. In DNA, the CDR3 is TGTGCCAGCAGTGCACAGGGGCAGGGAGAAACCCAGTACTTC. The whole variable domain, filled in from reference TRBV2 and TRBJ2-5, reads EPEVTQTPSHQVTQMGQEVILRCVPISNHLYFYWYRQILGQKVEFLVSFYNNEISEKSEIFDDQFSVERPDGSNFTLKIRSTKLEDSAMYFCASSAQGQGETQYFGPGTRLLVL.